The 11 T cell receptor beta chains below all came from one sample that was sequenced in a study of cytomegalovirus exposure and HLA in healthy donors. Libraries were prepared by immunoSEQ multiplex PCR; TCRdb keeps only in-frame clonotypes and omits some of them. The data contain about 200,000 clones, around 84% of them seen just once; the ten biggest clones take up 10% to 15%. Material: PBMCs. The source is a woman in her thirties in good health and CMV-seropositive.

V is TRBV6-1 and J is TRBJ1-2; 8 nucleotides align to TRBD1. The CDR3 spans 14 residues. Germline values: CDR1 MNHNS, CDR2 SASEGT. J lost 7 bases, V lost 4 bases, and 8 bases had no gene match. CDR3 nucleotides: TGTGCCAGCAGTGTTTCCGGACAGGGTCCTGGCTACACCTTC. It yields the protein CASSVSGQGPGYTF.

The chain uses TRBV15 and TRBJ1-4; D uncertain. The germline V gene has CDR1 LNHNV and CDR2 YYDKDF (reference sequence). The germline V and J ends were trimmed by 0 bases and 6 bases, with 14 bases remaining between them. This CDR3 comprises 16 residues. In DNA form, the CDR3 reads TGTGCCACCAGCAGAGATGCGGGTTTTGAGGATGAAAAACTGTTTTTT. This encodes CATSRDAGFEDEKLFF.

The CDR3 nucleotides are TGTGCCAGCAGCTTAGCGCCGGGAATGTACAATGAGCAGTTCTTC. Its protein is CASSLAPGMYNEQFF. This chain uses TRBV7-6 with TRBJ2-1, with TRBD2 as a possible D gene (5 bases). Trimming took off 0 bases at V and 4 bases at J, with 10 bases between the two ends. The germline gives CDR1 SGHVS, CDR2 FNYEAQ. This CDR3 is built from 15 residues. Supplemented by reference TRBV7-6 and TRBJ2-1, the full variable domain reads GAGVSQSPRYKVTKRGQDVALRCDPISGHVSLYWYRQALGQGPEFLTYFNYEAQQDKSGLPNDRFSAERPEGSISTLTIQRTEQRDSAMYRCASSLAPGMYNEQFFGPGTRLTVL.

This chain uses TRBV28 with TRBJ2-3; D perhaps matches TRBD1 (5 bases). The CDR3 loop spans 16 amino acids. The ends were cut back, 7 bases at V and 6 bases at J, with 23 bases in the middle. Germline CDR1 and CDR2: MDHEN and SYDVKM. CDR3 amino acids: CASIPWQGGSADTQYF. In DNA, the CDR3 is TGTGCCAGCATTCCATGGCAGGGTGGTTCGGCGGATACGCAGTATTTT.

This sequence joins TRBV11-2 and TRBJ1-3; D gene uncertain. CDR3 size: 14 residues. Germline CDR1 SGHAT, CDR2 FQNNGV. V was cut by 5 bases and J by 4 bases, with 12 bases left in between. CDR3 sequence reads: CASSQTITGNTIYF. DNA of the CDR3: TGTGCCAGCAGCCAGACAATAACGGGAAACACCATATATTTT.

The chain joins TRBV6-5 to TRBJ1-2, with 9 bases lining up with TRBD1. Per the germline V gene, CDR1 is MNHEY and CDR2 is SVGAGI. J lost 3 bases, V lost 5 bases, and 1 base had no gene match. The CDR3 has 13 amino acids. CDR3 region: CASSRTGDYGYTF. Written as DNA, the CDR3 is TGTGCCAGCAGTAGGACAGGGGACTATGGCTACACCTTC.

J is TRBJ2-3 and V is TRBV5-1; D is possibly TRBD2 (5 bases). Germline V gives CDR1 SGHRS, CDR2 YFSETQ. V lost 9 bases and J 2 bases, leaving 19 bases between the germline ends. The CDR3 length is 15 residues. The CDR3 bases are TGCGCCACCACGGACTCCACCACGTTCACAGATACGCAGTATTTT. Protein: CATTDSTTFTDTQYF.

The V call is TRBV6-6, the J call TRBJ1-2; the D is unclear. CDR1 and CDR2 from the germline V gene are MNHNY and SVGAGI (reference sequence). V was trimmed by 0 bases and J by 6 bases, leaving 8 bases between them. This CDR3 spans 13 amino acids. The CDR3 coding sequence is TGTGCCAGCAGTTACTCCGTCCAGGATGGCTACACCTTC. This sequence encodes CASSYSVQDGYTF.

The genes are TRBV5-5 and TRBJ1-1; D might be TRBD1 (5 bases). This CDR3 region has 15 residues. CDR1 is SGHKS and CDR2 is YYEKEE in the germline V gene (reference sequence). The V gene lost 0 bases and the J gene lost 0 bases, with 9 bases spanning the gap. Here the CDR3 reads CASSLAARVNTEAFF. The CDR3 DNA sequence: TGTGCCAGCAGCTTGGCGGCCAGGGTGAACACTGAAGCTTTCTTT.

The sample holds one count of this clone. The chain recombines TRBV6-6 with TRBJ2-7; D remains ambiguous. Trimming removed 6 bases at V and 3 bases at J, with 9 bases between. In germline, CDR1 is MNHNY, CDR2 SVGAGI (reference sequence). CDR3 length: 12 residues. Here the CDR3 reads CASSPDIYEQYF. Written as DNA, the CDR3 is TGTGCCAGCAGCCCCGACATCTACGAGCAGTACTTC.

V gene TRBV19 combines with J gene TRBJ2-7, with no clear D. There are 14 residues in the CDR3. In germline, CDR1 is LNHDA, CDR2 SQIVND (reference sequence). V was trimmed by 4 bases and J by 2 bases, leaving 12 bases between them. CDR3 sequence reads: CASSRRGNTYEQYF. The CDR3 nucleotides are TGTGCCAGTAGTAGGCGAGGCAACACCTACGAGCAGTACTTC.